This TCR beta chain stems from a study of CD8 T cells in ankylosing spondylitis. Whole-study results and caveats: Before this, some motif variants had been reported in reactive arthritis synovial fluid and blood. One TCR beta motif, made up of under ten highly homologous variants, appeared characteristic of ankylosing spondylitis blood.

In germline, CDR1 is MNHNY, CDR2 SVGAGI (reference sequence). This CDR3 contains 18 residues. The V end lost 0 bases, the J end lost 7 bases, and 19 bases lay between the germline ends. In making TCR beta libraries, quantitative 5'-RACE with molecular barcodes was used. TCRdb re-analysed the 5' RACE reads in MiXCR, keeping a single row per CDR3 protein. The data contain 150,000 to 200,000 distinct CDR3 sequences, 15% to 20% of them singletons. In its sample, this clonotype was seen many times. The target antigen is unknown. The sequencing sample was made of blood, either unsorted or a sorted T cell fraction (not recorded which). This clonotype originated in a male donor under 30 with ankylosing spondylitis or in good health (not recorded which). The chain carries TRBV6-6 and TRBJ1-6, with D perhaps matching TRBD1 (5 bases). CDR3 amino acids: CASSYSERTGDGNSPLHF. CDR3 sequence (DNA): TGTGCCAGCAGTTACTCCGAAAGAACAGGAGATGGCAATTCACCCCTCCACTTT.